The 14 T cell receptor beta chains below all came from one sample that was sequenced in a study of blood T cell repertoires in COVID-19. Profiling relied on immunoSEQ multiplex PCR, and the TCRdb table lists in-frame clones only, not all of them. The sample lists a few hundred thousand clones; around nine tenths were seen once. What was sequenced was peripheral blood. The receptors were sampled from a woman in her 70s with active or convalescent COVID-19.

CDR3 sequence reads: CASSVGQGPYEQYF. The CDR3, as DNA: TGTGCCAGCAGCGTAGGACAGGGGCCCTACGAGCAGTACTTC. The chain employs TRBV9 and TRBJ2-7, with TRBD1 matching 8 bases. Trimming cost V 0 bases and J 2 bases; bases outside gene matches: 1. This CDR3 contains 14 residues. The V gene's germline CDR1 is SGDLS and CDR2 YYNGEE.

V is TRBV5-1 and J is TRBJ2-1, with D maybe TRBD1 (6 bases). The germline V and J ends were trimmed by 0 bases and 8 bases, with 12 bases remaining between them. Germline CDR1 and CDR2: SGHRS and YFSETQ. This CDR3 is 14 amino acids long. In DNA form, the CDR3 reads TGCGCCAGCAGCTTGGACCGACCAGGGGATGAGCAGTTCTTC. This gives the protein CASSLDRPGDEQFF.

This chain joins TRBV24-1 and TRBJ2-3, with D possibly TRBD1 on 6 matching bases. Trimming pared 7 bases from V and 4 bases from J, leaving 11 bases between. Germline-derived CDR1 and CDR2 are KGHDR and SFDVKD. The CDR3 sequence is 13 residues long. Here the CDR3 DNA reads TGTGCCACCAGGGACAGCCCCGCAGATACGCAGTATTTT. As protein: CATRDSPADTQYF.

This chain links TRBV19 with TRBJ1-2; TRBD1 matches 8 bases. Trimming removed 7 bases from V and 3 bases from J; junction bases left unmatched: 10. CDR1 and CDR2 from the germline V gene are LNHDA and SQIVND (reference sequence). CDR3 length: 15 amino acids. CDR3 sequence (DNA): TGTGCCAGTACCATGGGCAGGGGGCGCGACTATGGCTACACCTTC. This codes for CASTMGRGRDYGYTF.

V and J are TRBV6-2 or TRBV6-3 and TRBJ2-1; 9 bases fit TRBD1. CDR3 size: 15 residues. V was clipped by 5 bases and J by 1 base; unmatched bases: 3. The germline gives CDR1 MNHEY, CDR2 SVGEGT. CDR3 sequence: CASSPQGASYNEQFF. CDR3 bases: TGTGCCAGCAGTCCACAGGGGGCATCCTACAATGAGCAGTTCTTC.

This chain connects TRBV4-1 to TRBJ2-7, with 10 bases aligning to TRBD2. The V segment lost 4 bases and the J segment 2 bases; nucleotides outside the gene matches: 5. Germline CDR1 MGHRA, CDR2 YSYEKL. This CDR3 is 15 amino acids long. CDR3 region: CASSRERGGPYEQYF. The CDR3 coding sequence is TGCGCCAGCAGCCGGGAGCGGGGGGGCCCCTACGAGCAGTACTTC.

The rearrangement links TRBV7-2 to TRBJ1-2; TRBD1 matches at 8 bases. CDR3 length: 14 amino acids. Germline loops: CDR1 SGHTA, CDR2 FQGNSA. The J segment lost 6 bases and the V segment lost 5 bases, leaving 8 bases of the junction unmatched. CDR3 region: CASSNPGQANGYTF. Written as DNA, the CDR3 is TGTGCCAGCAGCAACCCGGGACAGGCGAATGGCTACACCTTC.

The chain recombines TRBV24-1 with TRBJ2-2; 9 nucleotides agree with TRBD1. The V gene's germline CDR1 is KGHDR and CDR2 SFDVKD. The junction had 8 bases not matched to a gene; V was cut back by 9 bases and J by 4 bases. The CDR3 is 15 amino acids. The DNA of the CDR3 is TGTGCCACCCGGTCGACAGGGGGACGCACCGGGGAGCTGTTTTTT. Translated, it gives CATRSTGGRTGELFF.

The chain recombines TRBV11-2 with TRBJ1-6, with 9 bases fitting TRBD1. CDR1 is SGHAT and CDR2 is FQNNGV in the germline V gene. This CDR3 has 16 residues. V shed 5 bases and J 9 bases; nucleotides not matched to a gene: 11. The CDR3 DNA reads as TGTGCCAGCAGCAACCCGGGACAGGGTGGAATTTCACCCCTCCACTTT. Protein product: CASSNPGQGGISPLHF.

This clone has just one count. The CDR3 sequence is CATSEPGLSETQYF. As DNA, the CDR3 is TGTGCCACCAGTGAGCCCGGACTTTCGGAGACCCAGTACTTC. The chain joins TRBV24-1 to TRBJ2-5; the D gene is possibly TRBD2 (5 bases). Germline V gives CDR1 KGHDR, CDR2 SFDVKD. This CDR3 contains 14 residues. Trimming took off 4 bases at V and 5 bases at J, with 13 bases between the two ends.

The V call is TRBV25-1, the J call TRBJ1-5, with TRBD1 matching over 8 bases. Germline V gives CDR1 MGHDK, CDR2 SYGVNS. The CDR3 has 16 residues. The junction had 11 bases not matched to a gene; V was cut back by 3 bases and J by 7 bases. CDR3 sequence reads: CASSDRTGTLGQPQHF. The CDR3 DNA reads TGTGCCAGCAGTGATCGGACAGGGACCCTCGGGCAGCCCCAGCATTTT.

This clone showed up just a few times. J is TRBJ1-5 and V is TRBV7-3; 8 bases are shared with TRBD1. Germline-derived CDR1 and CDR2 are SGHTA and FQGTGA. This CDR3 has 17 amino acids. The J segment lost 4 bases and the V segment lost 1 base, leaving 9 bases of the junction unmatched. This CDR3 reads CASSLNAGGAGNQPQHF. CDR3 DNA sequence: TGTGCCAGCAGCTTAAATGCAGGGGGCGCGGGTAATCAGCCCCAGCATTTT.

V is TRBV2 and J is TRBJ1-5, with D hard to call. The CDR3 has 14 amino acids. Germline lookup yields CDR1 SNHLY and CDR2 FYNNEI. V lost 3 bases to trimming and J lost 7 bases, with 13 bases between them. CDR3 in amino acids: CASSETGEGQPQHF. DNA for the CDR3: TGTGCCAGCAGTGAGACGGGAGAAGGGCAGCCCCAGCATTTT.

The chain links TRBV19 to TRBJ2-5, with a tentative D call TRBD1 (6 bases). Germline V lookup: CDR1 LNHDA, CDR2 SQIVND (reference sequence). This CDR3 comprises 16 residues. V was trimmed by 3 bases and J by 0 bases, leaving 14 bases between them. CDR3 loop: CASSISGVYNQETQYF. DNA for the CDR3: TGTGCCAGTAGTATTTCAGGGGTATATAACCAAGAGACCCAGTACTTC.